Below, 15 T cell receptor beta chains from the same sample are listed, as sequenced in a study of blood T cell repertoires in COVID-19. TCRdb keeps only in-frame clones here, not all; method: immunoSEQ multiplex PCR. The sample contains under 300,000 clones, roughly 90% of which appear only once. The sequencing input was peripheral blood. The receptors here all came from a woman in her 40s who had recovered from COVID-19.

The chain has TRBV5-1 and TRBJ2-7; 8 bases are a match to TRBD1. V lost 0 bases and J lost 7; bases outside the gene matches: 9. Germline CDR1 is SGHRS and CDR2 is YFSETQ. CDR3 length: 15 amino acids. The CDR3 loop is CASSLEWQGAGEQYF. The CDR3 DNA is TGCGCCAGCAGCTTGGAGTGGCAGGGGGCGGGTGAGCAGTACTTC.

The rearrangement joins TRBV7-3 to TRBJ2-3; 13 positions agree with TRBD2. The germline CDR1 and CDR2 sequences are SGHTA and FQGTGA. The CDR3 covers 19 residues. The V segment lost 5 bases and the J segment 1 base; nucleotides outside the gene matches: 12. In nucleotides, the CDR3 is TGTGCCAGCAGCCCTAGCGGACTAGCGGGAGTGGTCTGCACAGATACGCAGTATTTT. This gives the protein CASSPSGLAGVVCTDTQYF.

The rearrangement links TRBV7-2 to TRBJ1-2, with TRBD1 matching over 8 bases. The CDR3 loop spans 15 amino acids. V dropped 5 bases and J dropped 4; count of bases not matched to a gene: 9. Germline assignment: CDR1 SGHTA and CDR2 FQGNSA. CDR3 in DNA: TGTGCCAGCAGCCCCGGACAGGGCGTATTCTATGGCTACACCTTC. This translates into CASSPGQGVFYGYTF.

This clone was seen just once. The CDR3 spells CASSKKGLTTDTQYF. The CDR3 nucleotides read TGTGCCAGTAGTAAAAAGGGACTTACCACAGATACGCAGTATTTT. The V call is TRBV19, the J call TRBJ2-3; a weak D match, TRBD2 (6 bases). V lost 4 bases to trimming and J lost 2 bases, with 13 bases between them. The germline V gene encodes CDR1 LNHDA and CDR2 SQIVND (reference sequence). This CDR3 comprises 15 residues.

CDR3 DNA sequence: TGCAGCGTGGTGACAGGGGTCTCTGGAAACACCATATATTTT. Its protein product is CSVVTGVSGNTIYF. The V call is TRBV29-1, the J call TRBJ1-3; the match to TRBD1 covers 8 bases. After removal of 6 bases from V and 0 bases from J, the junction contained 4 bases not matched to a gene. This CDR3 has 14 amino acids. Germline loops: CDR1 SQVTM, CDR2 ANQGSEA. The full variable domain, in which reference TRBV29-1 and TRBJ1-3 provide the parts outside the CDR3, is SAVISQKPSRDICQRGTSLTIQCQVDSQVTMMFWYRQQPGQSLTLIATANQGSEATYESGFVIDKFPISRPNLTFSTLTVSNMSPEDSSIYLCSVVTGVSGNTIYFGEGSWLTVV.

CDR3 sequence (DNA): TGTGCTAGTGGTTTGGGGGACTTCTCCTACGAGCAGTACTTC. Translated, it gives CASGLGDFSYEQYF. The V call is TRBV12-5, the J call TRBJ2-7, with a possible D match to TRBD2 (6 bases). The CDR3 contains 14 residues. The V gene lost 1 base and the J gene lost 0 bases, with 7 bases spanning the gap. CDR1 is LGHNT, CDR2 FRNRAP, per germline.

In DNA form, the CDR3 reads TGTGCCAGCGGAGTCACCTCTAGCACAGATACGCAGTATTTT. It encodes CASGVTSSTDTQYF. V gene TRBV6-5 combines with J gene TRBJ2-3; D uncertain. The CDR3 has 14 residues. Trimming cost V 8 bases and J 0 bases, with 12 bases left between them. Germline loops: CDR1 MNHEY, CDR2 SVGAGI.

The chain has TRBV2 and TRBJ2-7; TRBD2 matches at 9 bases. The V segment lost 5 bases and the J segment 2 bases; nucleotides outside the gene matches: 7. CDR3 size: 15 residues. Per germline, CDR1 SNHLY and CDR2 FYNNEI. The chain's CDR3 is CASSQGSGSTYEQYF. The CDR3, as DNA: TGTGCCAGCAGTCAGGGTAGCGGGAGCACCTACGAGCAGTACTTC. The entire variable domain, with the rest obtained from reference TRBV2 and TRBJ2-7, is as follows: EPEVTQTPSHQVTQMGQEVILRCVPISNHLYFYWYRQILGQKVEFLVSFYNNEISEKSEIFDDQFSVERPDGSNFTLKIRSTKLEDSAMYFCASSQGSGSTYEQYFGPGTRLTVT.

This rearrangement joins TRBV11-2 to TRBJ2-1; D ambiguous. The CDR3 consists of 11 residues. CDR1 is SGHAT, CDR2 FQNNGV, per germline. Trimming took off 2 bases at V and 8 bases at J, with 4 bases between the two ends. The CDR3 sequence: CASSLIDEQFF. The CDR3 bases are TGTGCCAGCAGCTTAATCGATGAGCAGTTCTTC.

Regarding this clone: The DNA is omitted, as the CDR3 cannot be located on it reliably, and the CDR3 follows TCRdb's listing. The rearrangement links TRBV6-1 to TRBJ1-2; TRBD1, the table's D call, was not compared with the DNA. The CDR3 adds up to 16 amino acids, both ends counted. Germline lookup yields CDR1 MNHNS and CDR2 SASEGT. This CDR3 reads CASSEQGAFGNGGYTF.

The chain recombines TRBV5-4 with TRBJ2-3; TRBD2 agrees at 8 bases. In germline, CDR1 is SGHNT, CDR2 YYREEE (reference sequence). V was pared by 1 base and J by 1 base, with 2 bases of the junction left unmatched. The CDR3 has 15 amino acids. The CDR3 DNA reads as TGTGCCAGCAGCTTGCCGGGACTAGGCACAGATACGCAGTATTTT. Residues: CASSLPGLGTDTQYF.

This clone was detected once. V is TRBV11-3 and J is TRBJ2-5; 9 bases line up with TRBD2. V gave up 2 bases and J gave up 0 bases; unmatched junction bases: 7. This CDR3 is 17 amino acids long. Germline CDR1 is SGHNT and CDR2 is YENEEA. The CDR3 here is CASSLLVVAGDQETQYF. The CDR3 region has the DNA TGTGCCAGCAGCTTATTAGTAGTAGCGGGAGACCAAGAGACCCAGTACTTC.

CDR3 loop: CASSQGLAGNEQFF. The CDR3 nucleotides read TGTGCCAGCAGCCAGGGACTAGCGGGGAATGAGCAGTTCTTC. The chain employs TRBV7-2 and TRBJ2-1; 13 bases are a match to TRBD2. The ends lost 5 bases at V and 7 bases at J; junction bases unmatched: 2. This CDR3 region has 14 residues. Germline V lookup: CDR1 SGHTA, CDR2 FQGNSA.

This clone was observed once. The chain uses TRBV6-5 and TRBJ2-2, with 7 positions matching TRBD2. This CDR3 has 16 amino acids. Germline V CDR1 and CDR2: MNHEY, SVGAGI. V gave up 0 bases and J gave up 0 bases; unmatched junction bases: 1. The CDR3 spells CASSYSSGTNTGELFF. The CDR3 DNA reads TGTGCCAGCAGTTACTCGAGCGGGACGAACACCGGGGAGCTGTTTTTT.

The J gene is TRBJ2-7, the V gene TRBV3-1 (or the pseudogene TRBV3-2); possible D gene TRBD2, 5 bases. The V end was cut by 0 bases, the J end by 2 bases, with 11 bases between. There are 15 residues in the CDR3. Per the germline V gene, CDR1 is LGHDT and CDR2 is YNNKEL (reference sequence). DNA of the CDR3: TGTGCCAGCAGCCAAGATCGGGGTCCTACCTACGAGCAGTACTTC. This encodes CASSQDRGPTYEQYF.